This TCR beta chain was recorded in a study of cytomegalovirus exposure and HLA in healthy donors. Study results and limitations: Listed as cytomegalovirus-associated were 164 TCR beta chains. One cluster of highly shared sequence variants probably arose as a sequencing artifact.

The germline V gene has CDR1 GTSNPN and CDR2 SVGIG (reference sequence). CDR3 size: 13 residues. V trimming: 3 bases; J trimming: 10 bases; junction bases outside the gene matches: 4. Primers: 60 Vbeta forward and 13 Jbeta reverse. Produced via immunoSEQ multiplex PCR; TCRdb's table is partial and in-frame only. The table for this sample gives 50,000 to 60,000 clones. A note on this clone: Its antigen is still unknown.

V gene TRBV30 combines with J gene TRBJ1-4, with 11 positions matching TRBD1. Sequencing input: PBMCs. The clonotype was recovered from a woman in her forties or fifties in good health and CMV-seropositive. The CDR3 spells CAWRGTGGGKLFF. The CDR3 coding sequence is TGTGCCTGGAGGGGGACAGGGGGGGGAAAACTGTTTTTT.